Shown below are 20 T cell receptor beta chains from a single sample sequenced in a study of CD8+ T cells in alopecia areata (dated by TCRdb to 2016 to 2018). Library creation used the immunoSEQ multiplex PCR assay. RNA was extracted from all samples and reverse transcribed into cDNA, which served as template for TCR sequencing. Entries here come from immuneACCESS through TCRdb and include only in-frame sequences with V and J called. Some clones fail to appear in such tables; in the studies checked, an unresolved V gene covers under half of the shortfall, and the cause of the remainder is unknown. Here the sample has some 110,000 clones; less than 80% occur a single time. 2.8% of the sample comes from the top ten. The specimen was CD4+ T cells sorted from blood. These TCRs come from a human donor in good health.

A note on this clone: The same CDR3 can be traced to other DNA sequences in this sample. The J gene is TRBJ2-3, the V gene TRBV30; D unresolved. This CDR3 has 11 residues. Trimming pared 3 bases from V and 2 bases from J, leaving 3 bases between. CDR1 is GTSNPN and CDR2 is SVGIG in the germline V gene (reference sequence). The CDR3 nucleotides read TGTGCCTGGAGCTCCACAGATACGCAGTATTTT. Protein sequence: CAWSSTDTQYF. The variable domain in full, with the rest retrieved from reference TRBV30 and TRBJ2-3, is SQTIHQWPATLVQPVGSPLSLECTVEGTSNPNLYWYRQAAGRGLQLLFYSVGIGQISSEVPQNLSASRPQDRQFILSSKKLLLSDSGFYLCAWSSTDTQYFGPGTRLTVL.

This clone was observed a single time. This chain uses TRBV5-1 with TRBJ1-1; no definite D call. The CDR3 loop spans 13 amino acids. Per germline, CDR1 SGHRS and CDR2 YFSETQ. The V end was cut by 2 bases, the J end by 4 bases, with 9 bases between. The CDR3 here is CASSFDGGTEAFF. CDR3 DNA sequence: TGCGCCAGCAGCTTCGACGGTGGCACTGAAGCTTTCTTT.

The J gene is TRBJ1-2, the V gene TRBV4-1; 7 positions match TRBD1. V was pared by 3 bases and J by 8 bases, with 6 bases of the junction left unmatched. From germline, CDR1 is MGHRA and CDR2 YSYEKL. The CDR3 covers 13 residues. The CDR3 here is CASSQFTGDGYTF. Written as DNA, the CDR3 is TGCGCCAGCAGCCAGTTTACAGGGGACGGCTACACCTTC.

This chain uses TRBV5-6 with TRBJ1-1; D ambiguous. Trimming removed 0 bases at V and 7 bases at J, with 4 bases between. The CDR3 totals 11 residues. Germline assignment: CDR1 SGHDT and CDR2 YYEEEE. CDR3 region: CASSLELEAFF. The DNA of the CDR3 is TGTGCCAGCAGCTTGGAGCTTGAAGCTTTCTTT.

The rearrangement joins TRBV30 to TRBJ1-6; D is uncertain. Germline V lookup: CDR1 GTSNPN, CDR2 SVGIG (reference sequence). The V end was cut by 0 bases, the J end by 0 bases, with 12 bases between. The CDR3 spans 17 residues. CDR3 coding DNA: TGTGCCTGGAGTGTGATGGCACTTAGCTCCTATAATTCACCCCTCCACTTT. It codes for CAWSVMALSSYNSPLHF.

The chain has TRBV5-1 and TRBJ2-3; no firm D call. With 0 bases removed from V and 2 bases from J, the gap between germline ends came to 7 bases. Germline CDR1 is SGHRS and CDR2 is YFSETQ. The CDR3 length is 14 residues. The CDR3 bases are TGCGCCAGCAGCTTGGTCTGGGACACAGATACGCAGTATTTT. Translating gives CASSLVWDTDTQYF.

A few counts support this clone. The CDR3 nucleotides read TGCAGCGTTGAAGATCCCAGGTTCTATGGCTACACCTTC. It specifies CSVEDPRFYGYTF. The gene calls are TRBV29-1 and TRBJ1-2; D is unresolved. Germline CDR1 is SQVTM and CDR2 is ANQGSEA. The CDR3 sequence is 13 residues long. With 0 bases removed from V and 4 bases from J, the gap between germline ends came to 9 bases. Using reference TRBV29-1 and TRBJ1-2 for the parts outside the CDR3, the full variable domain is SAVISQKPSRDICQRGTSLTIQCQVDSQVTMMFWYRQQPGQSLTLIATANQGSEATYESGFVIDKFPISRPNLTFSTLTVSNMSPEDSSIYLCSVEDPRFYGYTFGSGTRLTVV.

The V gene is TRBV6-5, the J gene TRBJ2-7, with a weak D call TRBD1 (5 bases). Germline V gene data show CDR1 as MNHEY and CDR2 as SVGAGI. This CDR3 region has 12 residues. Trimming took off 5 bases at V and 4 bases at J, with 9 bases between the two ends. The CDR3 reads CASSRQGYEQYF. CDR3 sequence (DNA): TGTGCCAGCAGTCGGCAGGGTTACGAGCAGTACTTC.

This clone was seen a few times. The CDR3 loop reads CASSFSDSNQPQHF. The CDR3 DNA reads as TGTGCCAGCAGCTTTTCGGATAGCAATCAGCCCCAGCATTTT. V usage is TRBV11-2 and J usage is TRBJ1-5; no clear D gene. The V gene's germline CDR1 is SGHAT and CDR2 FQNNGV. The CDR3 is 14 residues long. V lost 3 bases and J 0 bases, leaving 6 bases between the germline ends.

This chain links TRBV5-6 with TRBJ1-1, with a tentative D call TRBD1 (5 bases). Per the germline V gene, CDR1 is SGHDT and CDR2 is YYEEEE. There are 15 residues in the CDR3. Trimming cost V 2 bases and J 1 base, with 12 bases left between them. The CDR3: CASSFRGTRNTEAFF. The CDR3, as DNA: TGTGCCAGCAGCTTCCGCGGGACGAGGAACACTGAAGCTTTCTTT.

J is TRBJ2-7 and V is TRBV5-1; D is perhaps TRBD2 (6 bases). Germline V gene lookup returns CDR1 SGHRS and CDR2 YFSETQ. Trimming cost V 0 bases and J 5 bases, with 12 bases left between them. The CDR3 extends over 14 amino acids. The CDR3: CASSLVGGPDEQYF. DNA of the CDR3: TGCGCCAGCAGCTTGGTCGGGGGTCCCGACGAGCAGTACTTC.

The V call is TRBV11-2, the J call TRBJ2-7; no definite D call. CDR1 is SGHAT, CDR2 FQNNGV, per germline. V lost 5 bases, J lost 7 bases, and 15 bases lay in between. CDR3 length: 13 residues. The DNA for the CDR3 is TGTGCCAGCAGCCTTCCGGTAGCTCGGGAGCAGTACTTC. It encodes CASSLPVAREQYF.

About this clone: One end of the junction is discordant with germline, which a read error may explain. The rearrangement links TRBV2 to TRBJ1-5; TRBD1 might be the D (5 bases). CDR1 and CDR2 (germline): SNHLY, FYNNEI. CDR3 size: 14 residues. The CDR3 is CAGSRESGGQPQHF. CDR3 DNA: TGTGCCGGCAGCAGGGAATCCGGGGGTCAGCCCCAGCATTTT.

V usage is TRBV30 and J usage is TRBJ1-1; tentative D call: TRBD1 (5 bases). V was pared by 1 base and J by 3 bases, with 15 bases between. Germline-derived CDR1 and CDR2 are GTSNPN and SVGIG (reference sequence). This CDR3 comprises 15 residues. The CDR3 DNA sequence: TGTGCCTGGAGTGGTCTGACAGTGGGGGACACTGAAGCTTTCTTT. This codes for CAWSGLTVGDTEAFF.

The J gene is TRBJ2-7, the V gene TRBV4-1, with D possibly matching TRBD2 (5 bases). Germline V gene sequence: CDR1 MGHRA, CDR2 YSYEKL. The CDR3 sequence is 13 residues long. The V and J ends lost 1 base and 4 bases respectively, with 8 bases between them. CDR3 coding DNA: TGCGCCAGCAGCCAAGGAGCGGTGTACGAGCAGTACTTC. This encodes CASSQGAVYEQYF.

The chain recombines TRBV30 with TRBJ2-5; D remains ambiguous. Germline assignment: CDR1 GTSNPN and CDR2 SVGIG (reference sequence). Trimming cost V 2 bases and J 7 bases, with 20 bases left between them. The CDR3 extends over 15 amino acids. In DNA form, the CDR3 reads TGTGCCTGGAGTTTCCCCCAGGTCCTACCGTTGACCCAGTACTTC. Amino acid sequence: CAWSFPQVLPLTQYF.

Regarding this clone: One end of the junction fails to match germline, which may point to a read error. CDR3 loop: CASSDRQTLCF. The CDR3 region has the DNA TGTGCCAGCAGTGACAGACAGACTCTATGCTTC. J is TRBJ1-2 and V is TRBV6-5, with a weak D call TRBD1 (5 bases). Germline lookup yields CDR1 MNHEY and CDR2 SVGAGI. This CDR3 comprises 11 residues.

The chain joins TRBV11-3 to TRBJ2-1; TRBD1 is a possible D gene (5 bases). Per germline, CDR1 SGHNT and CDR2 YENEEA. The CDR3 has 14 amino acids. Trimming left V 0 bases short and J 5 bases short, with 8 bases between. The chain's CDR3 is CASSLDRANNEQFF. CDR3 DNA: TGTGCCAGCAGCTTAGACAGGGCCAACAATGAGCAGTTCTTC.

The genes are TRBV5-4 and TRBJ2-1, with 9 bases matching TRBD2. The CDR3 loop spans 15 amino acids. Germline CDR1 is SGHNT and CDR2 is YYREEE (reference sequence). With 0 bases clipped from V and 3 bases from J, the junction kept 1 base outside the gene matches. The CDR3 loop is CASSLGSGGYNEQFF. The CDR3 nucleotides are TGTGCCAGCAGCTTGGGTAGCGGGGGCTACAATGAGCAGTTCTTC.

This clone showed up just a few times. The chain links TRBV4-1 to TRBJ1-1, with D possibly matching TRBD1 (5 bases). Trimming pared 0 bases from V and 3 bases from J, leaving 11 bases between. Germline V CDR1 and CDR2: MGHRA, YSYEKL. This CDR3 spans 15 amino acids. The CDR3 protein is CASSQDGGADTEAFF. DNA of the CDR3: TGCGCCAGCAGCCAAGACGGAGGGGCCGACACTGAAGCTTTCTTT.